This record looks at one TCR beta chain sequence and its context. Its antigen is not known. The germline gives CDR1 SNHLY, CDR2 FYNNEI. The CDR3 has 18 residues. Germline trimming cut 6 bases from V and 2 bases from J; bases unmatched to any gene: 13. This record belongs to a study of T-cell reconstitution after alpha-beta-depleted transplantation in children. Regarding the study as a whole: Surviving recipient T cells and thymic progenitors accounted for the high day-60 TCRbeta diversity observed in some patients. T-cell counts and diversity at one year post-transplant came mainly from newly produced T cells. Expanded graft clones numbering several hundred reportedly gave rise to alpha-beta T cells about two months after transplant.

Unique molecular identifiers were built into the TCRbeta library. Using its own MiXCR run on the PCR reads, TCRdb lists one record per CDR3 protein. Of around 700,000 distinct CDR3 sequences listed, over 10% are singletons. The sample consisted of PBMCs, taken before TCRalphabeta/CD19-depleted stem cell transplant. This TCR was recovered from a girl under 10 years old with congenital amegakaryocytic thrombocytopenia, due to receive a stem cell transplant. The rearrangement links TRBV2 to TRBJ2-7; 13 bases are a match to TRBD2. CDR3 sequence (DNA): TGTGCCAGCAGGGAACCGGGACTAGCGGGACCGCTAACCTACGAGCAGTACTTC. Residues: CASREPGLAGPLTYEQYF.